This T cell receptor beta chain was obtained from a study of CD8 T cells in ankylosing spondylitis. The CDR3 length is 14 residues. Germline V gives CDR1 DFQATT, CDR2 SNEGSKA (reference sequence). The V and J ends lost 2 bases and 2 bases, in that order; junction bases with no gene match: 5. General observations from the study: What seemed typical of ankylosing spondylitis blood was a TCR beta motif built from under 10 highly homologous variants. Researchers reportedly found disease-linked clones significantly enriched in matched ankylosing spondylitis synovial fluid.

On this clonotype itself: What it recognizes is unknown.

TCRdb reprocessed the 5' RACE reads via MiXCR and lists one record per CDR3 protein. The sample yields about 500,000 distinct CDR3 sequences, roughly 13% seen once. The sample comprised blood, either unsorted or a sorted T cell fraction (not recorded which). This sequence was found in a male donor with ankylosing spondylitis. This rearrangement joins TRBV20-1 to TRBJ2-5; TRBD2 aligns across 7 bases. The chain's CDR3 is CSARMASGQETQYF. The CDR3 DNA follows: TGCAGTGCTAGAATGGCTAGCGGACAAGAGACCCAGTACTTC.